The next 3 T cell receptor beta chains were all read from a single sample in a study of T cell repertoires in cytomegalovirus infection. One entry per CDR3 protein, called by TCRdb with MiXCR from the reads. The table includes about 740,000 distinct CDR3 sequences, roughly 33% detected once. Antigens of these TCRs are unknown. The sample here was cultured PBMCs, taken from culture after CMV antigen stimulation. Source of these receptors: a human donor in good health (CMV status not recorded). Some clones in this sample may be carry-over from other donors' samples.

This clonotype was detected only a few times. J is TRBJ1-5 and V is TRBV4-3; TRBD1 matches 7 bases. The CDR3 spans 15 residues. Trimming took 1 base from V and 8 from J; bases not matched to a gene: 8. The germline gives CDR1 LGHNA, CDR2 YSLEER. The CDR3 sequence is CASSQGAGGGEPQHF. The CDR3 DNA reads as TGCGCCAGCAGCCAAGGTGCAGGGGGTGGTGAGCCCCAGCATTTT.

Written as DNA, the CDR3 is TGTGCCACCAGCAGAGATAGACTAGCGAAAGAGACCCAGTACTTC. This sequence encodes CATSRDRLAKETQYF. V gene TRBV15 combines with J gene TRBJ2-5, with 8 bases matching TRBD2. V lost 0 bases to trimming and J lost 3 bases; unmatched junction nucleotides: 3. The germline V gene encodes CDR1 LNHNV and CDR2 YYDKDF (reference sequence). This CDR3 is built from 15 residues.

The CDR3 nucleotides read TGTGCCAGTAGTGCCTTGGGACAGGGGGTACACAATGAGCAGTTCTTC. Protein sequence: CASSALGQGVHNEQFF. The chain is built from TRBV19 and TRBJ2-1; 11 bases are a match to TRBD1. Trimming removed 5 bases from V and 5 bases from J; junction bases left unmatched: 8. CDR3 length: 16 residues. The germline CDR1 and CDR2 sequences are LNHDA and SQIVND (reference sequence).